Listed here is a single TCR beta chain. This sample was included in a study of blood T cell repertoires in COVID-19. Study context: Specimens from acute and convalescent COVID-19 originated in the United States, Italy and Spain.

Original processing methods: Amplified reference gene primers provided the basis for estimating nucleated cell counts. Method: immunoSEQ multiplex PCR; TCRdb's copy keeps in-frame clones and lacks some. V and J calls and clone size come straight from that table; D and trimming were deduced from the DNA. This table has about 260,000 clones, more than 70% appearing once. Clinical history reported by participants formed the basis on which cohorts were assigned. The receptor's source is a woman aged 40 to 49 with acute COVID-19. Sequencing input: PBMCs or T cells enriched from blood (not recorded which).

CDR3: CASSCEPGATDTQYF. The CDR3 nucleotides read TGTGCCAGCAGTTGCGAGCCGGGAGCGACAGATACGCAGTATTTT. The chain is built from TRBV11-3 and TRBJ2-3; D may be TRBD2 (6 bases). The CDR3 covers 15 residues. V was trimmed by 6 bases and J by 3 bases, leaving 16 bases between them. CDR1 and CDR2 (germline): SGHNT, YENEEA.